This T cell receptor beta chain came from a study of T cells in narcolepsy. Study background: Enrolled donors included narcolepsy type 1 or type 2 patients and healthy controls. Study-wide points: Autoreactive clonotypes reportedly recurred in blood of same and different patients, not controls. Some memory CD4+ repertoires had no autoreactive clone sequences. Same-patient CSF and blood CD4+ T cell clonotypes included HCRT-specific and TRIB2-specific autoreactive ones.

CDR1 is LNHNV and CDR2 is YYDKDF in the germline V gene (reference sequence). The CDR3 has 16 amino acids. This clone was seen only once. What it binds is unknown. At one end the junction does not follow the germline gene, possibly because of a read error. Produced via immunoSEQ multiplex PCR; TCRdb's table is partial and in-frame only. In the table there are 25,000 to 35,000 clones, roughly 80% of which are singletons. This sequence originates from a human donor with narcolepsy. The chain combines TRBV15 with TRBJ1-3; 7 bases align to TRBD1. The specimen sequenced was CD45RA- memory CD4+ T cells from PBMCs. The CDR3 nucleotides read TGTGCCACCAGCAGAGCCAACACAGGGGCTGGAAGCACCATATATTTT. It specifies CATSRANTGAGSTIYF.